What follows is one T cell receptor (beta chain) and its context. The antigen is not known. V trimming: 3 bases; J trimming: 7 bases; junction bases outside the gene matches: 6. Germline-derived CDR1 and CDR2 are LNHDA and SQIVND (reference sequence). The CDR3 runs 15 residues. The data originate from a study of shared clonotypes between healthy human individuals. Study findings and constraints: It was only blood that was sampled, and tissue repertoires likely differ. Generally, naive subsets came out with larger estimated richness than memory subsets. Generation probability values for non-shared clonotypes were lower than those for clonotypes shared by all four donors.

Each subset's genomic DNA was split evenly across several immunoSEQ plates. Data came from immunoSEQ multiplex PCR; TCRdb stores just in-frame clones and leaves some out. Here the sample spans fewer than 1.6 million clones, around 98.5% being singletons. The receptor was derived from a man aged 25 to 40 in good health. The chain joins TRBV19 to TRBJ2-2; 9 nucleotides align to TRBD1. Sequenced material: naive CD4+ T cells sorted from blood. Subset in this sample: CD45RA+ positively selected. CDR3 DNA: TGTGCCAGTAGTATTGGGACAGGGCGGGACGGGGAGCTGTTTTTT. Translated, it gives CASSIGTGRDGELFF.